This T cell receptor (beta chain) was found in a study of T cell repertoires in cytomegalovirus infection. Study as a whole: CMV infection together with matching HLA type was indicated by public TCR beta signatures. Findings and limits, study-wide: Individuals carrying CMV plus the relevant HLA were identified by cumulative frequency of public TCR beta families.

In this sample, this clonotype turned up many times. Its target is not known. TCRdb reprocessed the reads with MiXCR, giving one entry per CDR3 protein. The sample contains approximately 150,000 distinct CDR3 sequences, less than 25% of which appear only once. The ends were cut back, 3 bases at V and 1 base at J, with 14 bases in the middle. Germline loops: CDR1 MNHEY, CDR2 SMNVEV (reference sequence). The length of the CDR3 is 16 residues. The chain couples TRBV27 to TRBJ2-3; D is perhaps TRBD1 (6 bases). This clonotype originated in a human donor in good health (CMV status not recorded). Some clones in this sample may be carry-over from other donors' samples. The sequences come from CD8+ T cells from cultured PBMCs, collected from culture after CMV antigen stimulation. The DNA of the CDR3 is TGTGCCAGCAGTTTTTTAATCCCAGGGGGCACAGATACGCAGTATTTT. It is translated as CASSFLIPGGTDTQYF.